Listed below are T cell receptor beta chains from one sample, sequenced in a study of T cell repertoires and HLA-DP antigens. TCRdb's table, derived via immunoSEQ multiplex PCR, lists solely in-frame clones and lacks some. The sample carries about 2,500 clones, approximately 74% recorded once. Sequenced material: CD137- CD4+ T cells from cultured PBMCs. These receptors originate from a man aged 55 to 70 in good health and CMV-seronegative. Each CDR3 is given with its conserved first and last residue. D genes are given only for firm matches. Size is stated for part of the rows, as once, few or many counts, or as a class when the clone is expanded.

>TRBV6-6|TRBD1|few|TRBJ2-6
TGTGCCAGCAGGAGGGGGCGTGGAACTGGGGCCAACGTCCTGACTTTC
CASRRGRGTGANVLTF
>TRBV19|-|-|TRBJ1-4
TGTGCCAGTAGGGAAGGGACACCAACAACTAATGAAAAACTGTTTTTT
CASREGTPTTNEKLFF
>TRBV27|-|-|TRBJ1-1
TGTGCCAGCAGTCTATACAGGAACACTGAAGCTTTCTTT
CASSLYRNTEAFF
>TRBV30|-|-|TRBJ2-3
TGTGCCTGGAGGCTCCCACTGCCAGATACGCAGTATTTT
CAWRLPLPDTQYF
>TRBV27|TRBD1|-|TRBJ2-1
TGTGCCAGCAGCCCCGGGACAGCGCTCCAGAAGCAGTTCTTC
CASSPGTALQKQFF
>TRBV6-1|-|-|TRBJ2-4
TGTGCCAGCAGTGTGGTTGTCTTAGCCAAAAACATTCAGTACTTC
CASSVVVLAKNIQYF
>TRBV5-8|-|once|TRBJ1-5
TGTGCCAGCAGCTTGGGCGTCGGGGTGGGGAATCAGCCCCAGCATTTT
CASSLGVGVGNQPQHF
>TRBV11-2|TRBD1|few|TRBJ2-1
TGTGCCAGCAGCTTAGGTGGACAGGGCCCCTACAATGAGCAGTTCTTC
CASSLGGQGPYNEQFF
>TRBV7-2|TRBD1|-|TRBJ1-2
TGTGCCAGCAGTTTCTCAGGGGGCCAATATGGCTACACCTTC
CASSFSGGQYGYTF
>TRBV6-6|-|-|TRBJ1-1
TGTGCCAGCAGTTACGGCCTCCCCGCGAAGGCTTTCTTT
CASSYGLPAKAFF
>TRBV6-5|-|-|TRBJ2-5
TGTGCCAGCTCCGAGACCCAAGAGACCCAGTACTTC
CASSETQETQYF
>TRBV18|TRBD1|-|TRBJ2-5
TGTGCCAGCTCGTCCCGGGACAGGAGAGAGACCCAGTACTTC
CASSSRDRRETQYF
>TRBV29-1|TRBD1|medium-sized|TRBJ1-1
TGCAGCGCCCACAGGGGATCTGGCACTGAAGCTTTCTTT
CSAHRGSGTEAFF
>TRBV11-2|TRBD1|-|TRBJ1-3
TGTGCCAGCAGCGCATACAGGGGATCAGGAAACACCATATATTTT
CASSAYRGSGNTIYF
>TRBV11-3|TRBD2|-|TRBJ2-3
TGTGCCAGCAGCCAATTAGCGGGATTAGGGACAGATACGCAGTATTTT
CASSQLAGLGTDTQYF
>TRBV7-6|-|-|TRBJ1-2
TGTGCCAGCAGCTTAGAGATAAGCGGCTACACCTTC
CASSLEISGYTF
>TRBV6-5|TRBD1|-|TRBJ1-5
TGTGCCAGCAGTTATAGGGGGGACAGGGGCAATCAGCCCCAGCATTTT
CASSYRGDRGNQPQHF
>TRBV30|-|-|TRBJ2-3
TGTGCCTGGAGTGAGGCTAGCACAGATACGCAGTATTTT
CAWSEASTDTQYF
>TRBV7-2|-|-|TRBJ1-1
TGTGCCAGCAGCCCCCCCGGGGCCTCGAACACTGAAGCTTTCTTT
CASSPPGASNTEAFF
>TRBV14|TRBD1|-|TRBJ2-4
TGTGCCAGCAGCCGCACAGGGGGAAACATTCAGTACTTC
CASSRTGGNIQYF
>TRBV7-9|-|-|TRBJ1-6
TGTGCCAGCAGTTCGCGCAGGGTTAATTCACCCCTCCACTTT
CASSSRRVNSPLHF
>TRBV27|TRBD2|-|TRBJ2-3
TGTGCCAGCAGTTCCCGTTTAGCGGGAGACGCAGATACGCAGTATTTT
CASSSRLAGDADTQYF
>TRBV5-1|-|-|TRBJ1-4
TGCGCCAGCAGCCTAGGGACGACAAGCAATGAAAAACTGTTTTTT
CASSLGTTSNEKLFF
>TRBV7-8|TRBD1|-|TRBJ2-5
TGTGCCAGCAGCGTCAGACAGGGGATGGGGGAGACCCAGTACTTC
CASSVRQGMGETQYF
>TRBV2|TRBD2|-|TRBJ2-5
TGTGCCAGCAGGACTAGCGGGGGGCGGCGGGAGACCCAGTACTTC
CASRTSGGRRETQYF
>TRBV6-1|-|-|TRBJ1-4
TGTGCCAGCAGTGTAAAGGACAATGAAAAACTGTTTTTT
CASSVKDNEKLFF
>TRBV19|-|-|TRBJ2-3
TGTGCCAGTAGTGACAGGGAGGGAGATACGCAGTATTTT
CASSDREGDTQYF
>TRBV6-5|-|few|TRBJ1-6
TGTGCCAGCAGCCGAACTCGGGGCAATTCTTCACCCCTCCACTTT
CASSRTRGNSSPLHF
>TRBV5-6|TRBD1|-|TRBJ2-2
TGTGCCAGCAGCCCGGGGACAGGGTACACCGGGGAGCTGTTTTTT
CASSPGTGYTGELFF
>TRBV19|-|large|TRBJ2-2
TGTGCCAGCAAATCCAGGGACACCGGGGAGCTGTTTTTT
CASKSRDTGELFF
>TRBV5-4|TRBD1|-|TRBJ2-1
TGTGCCAGCAGCTCCCGGGACAGGGTTAGGAATGAGCAGTTCTTC
CASSSRDRVRNEQFF
>TRBV11-2|TRBD1|-|TRBJ1-3
TGTGCCAGCAGCTATATAGGGACAGGGGGCGATGGAAACACCATATATTTT
CASSYIGTGGDGNTIYF
>TRBV4-3|-|-|TRBJ1-3
TGCGCCAGCAGCCAAGATCTCGAGGGGGGTGGTGGAAACACCATATATTTT
CASSQDLEGGGGNTIYF
>TRBV5-1|-|-|TRBJ2-5
TGCGCCAGCACCGGGACATCGGAGACCCAGTACTTC
CASTGTSETQYF
>TRBV7-2|TRBD1|-|TRBJ1-2
TGTGCCAGCAGCCCCGGACAGGGGAGTGGCTACACCTTC
CASSPGQGSGYTF
>TRBV5-1|TRBD1|-|TRBJ2-1
TGCGCCAGCAGCTCACTTCCGGGACAGTTTAATGAGCAGTTCTTC
CASSSLPGQFNEQFF
>TRBV7-5|-|once|TRBJ2-5
TGTGCCAGCAACCTACAGGGAGGTCGGGAAGAGACCCAGTACTTC
CASNLQGGREETQYF
>TRBV2|TRBD2|-|TRBJ2-1
TGTGCCAGCAGTCCGATAAGCGGGGACTACAATGAGCAGTTCTTC
CASSPISGDYNEQFF
>TRBV19|-|-|TRBJ2-7
TGTGCCAGTAGTATAGATCGCGGGACGTCTTACGAGCAGTACTTC
CASSIDRGTSYEQYF
>TRBV7-2|TRBD1|-|TRBJ1-1
TGTGCCAGCAGCCGCCGGAGACAGGGGGCGGACACTGAAGCTTTCTTT
CASSRRRQGADTEAFF